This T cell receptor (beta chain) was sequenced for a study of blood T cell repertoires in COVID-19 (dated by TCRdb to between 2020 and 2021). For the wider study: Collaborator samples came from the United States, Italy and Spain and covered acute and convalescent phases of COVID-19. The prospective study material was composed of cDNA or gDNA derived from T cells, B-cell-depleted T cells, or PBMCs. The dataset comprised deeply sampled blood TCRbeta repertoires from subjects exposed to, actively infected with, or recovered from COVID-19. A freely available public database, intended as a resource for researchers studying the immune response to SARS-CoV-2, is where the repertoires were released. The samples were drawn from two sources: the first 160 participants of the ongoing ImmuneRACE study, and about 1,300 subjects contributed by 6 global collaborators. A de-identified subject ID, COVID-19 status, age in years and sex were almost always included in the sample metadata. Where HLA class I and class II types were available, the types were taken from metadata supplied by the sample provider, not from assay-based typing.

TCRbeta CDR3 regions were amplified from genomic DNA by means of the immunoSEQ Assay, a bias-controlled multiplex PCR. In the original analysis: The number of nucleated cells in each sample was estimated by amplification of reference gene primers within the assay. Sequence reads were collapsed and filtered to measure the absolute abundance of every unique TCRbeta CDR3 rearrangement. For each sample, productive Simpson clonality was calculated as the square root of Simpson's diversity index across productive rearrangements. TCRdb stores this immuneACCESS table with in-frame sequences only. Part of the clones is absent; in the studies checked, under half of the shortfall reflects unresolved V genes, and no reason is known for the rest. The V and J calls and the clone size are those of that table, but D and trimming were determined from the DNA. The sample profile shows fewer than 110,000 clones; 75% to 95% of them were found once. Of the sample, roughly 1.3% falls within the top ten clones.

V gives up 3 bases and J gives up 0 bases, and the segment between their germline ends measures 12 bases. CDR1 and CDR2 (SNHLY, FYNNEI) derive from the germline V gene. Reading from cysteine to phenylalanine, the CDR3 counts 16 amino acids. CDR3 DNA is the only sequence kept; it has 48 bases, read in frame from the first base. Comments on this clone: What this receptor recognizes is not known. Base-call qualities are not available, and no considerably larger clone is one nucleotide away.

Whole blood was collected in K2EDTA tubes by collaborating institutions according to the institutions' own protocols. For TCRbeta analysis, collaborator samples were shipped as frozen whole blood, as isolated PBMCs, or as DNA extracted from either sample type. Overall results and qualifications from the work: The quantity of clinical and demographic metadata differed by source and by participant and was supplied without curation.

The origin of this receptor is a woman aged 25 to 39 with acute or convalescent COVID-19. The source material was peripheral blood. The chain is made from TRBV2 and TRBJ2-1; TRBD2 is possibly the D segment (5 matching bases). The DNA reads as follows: TGTGCCAGCAGTGACTACGAGGGAGACTCCTACAATGAGCAGTTCTTC. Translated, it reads CASSDYEGDSYNEQFF.